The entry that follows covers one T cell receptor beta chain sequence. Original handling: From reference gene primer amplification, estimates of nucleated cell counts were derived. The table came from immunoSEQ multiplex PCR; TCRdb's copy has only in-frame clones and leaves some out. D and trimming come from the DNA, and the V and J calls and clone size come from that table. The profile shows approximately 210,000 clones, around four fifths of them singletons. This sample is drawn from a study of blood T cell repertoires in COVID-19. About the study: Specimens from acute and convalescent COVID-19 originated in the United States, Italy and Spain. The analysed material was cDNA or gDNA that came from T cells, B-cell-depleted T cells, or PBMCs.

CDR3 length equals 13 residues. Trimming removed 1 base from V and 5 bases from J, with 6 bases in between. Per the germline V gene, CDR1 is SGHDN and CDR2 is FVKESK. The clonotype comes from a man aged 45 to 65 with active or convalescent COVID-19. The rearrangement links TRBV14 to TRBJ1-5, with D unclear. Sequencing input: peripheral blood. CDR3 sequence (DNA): TGTGCCAGCAGCCAAGGACTGGATCAGCCCCAGCATTTT. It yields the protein CASSQGLDQPQHF. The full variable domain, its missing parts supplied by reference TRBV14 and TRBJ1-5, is EAGVTQFPSHSVIEKGQTVTLRCDPISGHDNLYWYRRVMGKEIKFLLHFVKESKQDESGMPNNRFLAERTGGTYSTLKVQPAELEDSGVYFCASSQGLDQPQHFGDGTRLSIL.